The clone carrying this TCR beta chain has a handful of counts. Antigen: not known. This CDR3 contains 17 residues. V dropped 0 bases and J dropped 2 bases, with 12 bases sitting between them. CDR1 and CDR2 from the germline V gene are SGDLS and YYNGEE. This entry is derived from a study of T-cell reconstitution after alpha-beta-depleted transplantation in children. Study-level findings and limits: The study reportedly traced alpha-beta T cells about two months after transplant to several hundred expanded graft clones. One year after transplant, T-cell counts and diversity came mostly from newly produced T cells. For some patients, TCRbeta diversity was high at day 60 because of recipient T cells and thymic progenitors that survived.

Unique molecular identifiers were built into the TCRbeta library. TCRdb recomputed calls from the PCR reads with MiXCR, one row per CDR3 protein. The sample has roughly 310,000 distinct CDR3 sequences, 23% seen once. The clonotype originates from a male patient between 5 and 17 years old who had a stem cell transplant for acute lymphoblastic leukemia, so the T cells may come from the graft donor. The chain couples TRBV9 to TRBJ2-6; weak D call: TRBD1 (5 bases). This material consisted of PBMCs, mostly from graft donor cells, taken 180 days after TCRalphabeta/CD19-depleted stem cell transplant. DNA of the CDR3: TGTGCCAGCAGCGTAGTCGGCAGGGCAACTGGGGCCAACGTCCTGACTTTC. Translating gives CASSVVGRATGANVLTF. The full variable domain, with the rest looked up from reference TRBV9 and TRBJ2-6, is DSGVTQTPKHLITATGQRVTLRCSPRSGDLSVYWYQQSLDQGLQFLIQYYNGEERAKGNILERFSAQQFPDLHSELNLSSLELGDSALYFCASSVVGRATGANVLTFGAGSRLTVL.